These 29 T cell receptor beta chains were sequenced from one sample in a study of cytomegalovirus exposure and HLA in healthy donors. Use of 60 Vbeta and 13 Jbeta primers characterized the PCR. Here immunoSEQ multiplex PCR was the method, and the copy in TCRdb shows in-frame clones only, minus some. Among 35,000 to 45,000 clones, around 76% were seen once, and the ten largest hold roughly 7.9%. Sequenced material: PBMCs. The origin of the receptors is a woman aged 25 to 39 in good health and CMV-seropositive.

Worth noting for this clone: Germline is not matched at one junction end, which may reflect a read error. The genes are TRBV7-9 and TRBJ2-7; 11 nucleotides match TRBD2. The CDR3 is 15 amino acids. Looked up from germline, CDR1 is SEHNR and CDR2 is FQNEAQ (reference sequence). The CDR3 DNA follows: TGTTCCAGCAGCCGAACTAGCGGGAGTTTCTACGAGCAGTACTTC. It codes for CSSSRTSGSFYEQYF.

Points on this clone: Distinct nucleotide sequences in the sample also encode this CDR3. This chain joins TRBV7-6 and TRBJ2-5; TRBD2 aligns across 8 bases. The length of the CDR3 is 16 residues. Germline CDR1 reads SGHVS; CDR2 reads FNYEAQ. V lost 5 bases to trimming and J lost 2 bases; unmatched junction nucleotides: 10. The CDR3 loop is CASSLETSGSQETQYF. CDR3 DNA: TGTGCCAGCAGCCTAGAGACCAGCGGGAGTCAAGAGACCCAGTACTTC.

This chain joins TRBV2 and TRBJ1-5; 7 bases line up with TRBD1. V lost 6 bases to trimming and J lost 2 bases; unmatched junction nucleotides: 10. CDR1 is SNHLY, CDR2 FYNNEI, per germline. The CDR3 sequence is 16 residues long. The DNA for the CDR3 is TGTGCCAGCAGGACAGGGTTAAGTACTGGCAATCAGCCCCAGCATTTT. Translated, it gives CASRTGLSTGNQPQHF. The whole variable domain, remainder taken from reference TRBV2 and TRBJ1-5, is EPEVTQTPSHQVTQMGQEVILRCVPISNHLYFYWYRQILGQKVEFLVSFYNNEISEKSEIFDDQFSVERPDGSNFTLKIRSTKLEDSAMYFCASRTGLSTGNQPQHFGDGTRLSIL.

CDR3 sequence reads: CASSQDGTTKAAFF. Here the CDR3 DNA reads TGCGCCAGCAGCCAAGATGGTACGACAAAAGCAGCTTTCTTT. The rearrangement links TRBV4-1 to TRBJ1-1; no clear D gene. Germline CDR1 reads MGHRA; CDR2 reads YSYEKL. The CDR3 totals 14 residues. V was trimmed by 0 bases and J by 10 bases, leaving 15 bases between them.

CDR3 loop: CASSENLRDTLRHGYTF. The DNA for the CDR3 is TGCGCCAGCAGTGAAAATCTAAGGGACACATTACGGCATGGCTACACCTTC. The gene calls are TRBV10-2 and TRBJ1-2; possibly TRBD1 for D (6 bases). The V end was cut by 3 bases, the J end by 6 bases, with 23 bases between. The CDR3 runs 17 residues. Germline lookup yields CDR1 WSHSY and CDR2 SAAADI.

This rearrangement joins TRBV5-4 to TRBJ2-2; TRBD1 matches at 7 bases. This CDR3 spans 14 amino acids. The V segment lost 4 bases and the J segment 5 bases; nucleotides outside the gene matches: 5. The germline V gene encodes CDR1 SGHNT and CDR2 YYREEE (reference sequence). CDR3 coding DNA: TGTGCCAGCAGCGGCAACAGGGGAACCGGGGAGCTGTTTTTT. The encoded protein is CASSGNRGTGELFF.

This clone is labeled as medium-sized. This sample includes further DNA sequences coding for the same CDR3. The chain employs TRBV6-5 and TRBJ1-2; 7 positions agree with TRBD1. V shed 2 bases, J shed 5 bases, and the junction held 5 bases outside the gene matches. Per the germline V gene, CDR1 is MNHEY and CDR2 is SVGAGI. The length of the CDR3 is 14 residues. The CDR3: CASSYGGQKYGYTF. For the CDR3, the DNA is TGTGCCAGCAGTTACGGGGGACAGAAATATGGCTACACCTTC.

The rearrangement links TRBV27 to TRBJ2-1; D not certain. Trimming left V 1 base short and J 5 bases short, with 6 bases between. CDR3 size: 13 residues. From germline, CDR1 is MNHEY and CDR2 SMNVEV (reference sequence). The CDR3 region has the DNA TGTGCCAGCAGTTTATTCGAGGACAATGAGCAGTTCTTC. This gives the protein CASSLFEDNEQFF.

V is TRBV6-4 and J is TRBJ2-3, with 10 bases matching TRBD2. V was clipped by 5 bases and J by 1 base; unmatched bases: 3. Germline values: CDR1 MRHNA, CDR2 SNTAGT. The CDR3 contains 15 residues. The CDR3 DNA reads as TGTGCCAGCAGTCTCGGGACTAGCGGCACAGATACGCAGTATTTT. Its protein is CASSLGTSGTDTQYF.

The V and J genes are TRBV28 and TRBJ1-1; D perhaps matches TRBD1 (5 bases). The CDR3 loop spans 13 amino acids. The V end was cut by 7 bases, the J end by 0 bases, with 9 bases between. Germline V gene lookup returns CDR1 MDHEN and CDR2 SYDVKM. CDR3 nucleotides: TGTGCCAGCAAGGGGTCTCTGAACACTGAAGCTTTCTTT. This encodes CASKGSLNTEAFF.

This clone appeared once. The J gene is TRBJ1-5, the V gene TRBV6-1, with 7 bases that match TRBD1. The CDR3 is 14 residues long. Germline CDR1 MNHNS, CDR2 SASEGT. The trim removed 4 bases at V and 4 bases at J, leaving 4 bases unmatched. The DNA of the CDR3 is TGTGCCAGCAGTGGATTACAGGGGAATCAGCCCCAGCATTTT. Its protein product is CASSGLQGNQPQHF.

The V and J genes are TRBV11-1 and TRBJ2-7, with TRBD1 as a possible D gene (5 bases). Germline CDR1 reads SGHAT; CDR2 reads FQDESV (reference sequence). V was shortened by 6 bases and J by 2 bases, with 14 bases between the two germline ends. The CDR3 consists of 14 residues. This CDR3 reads CASRPGHATYEQYF. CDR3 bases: TGTGCCAGCAGGCCTGGACATGCCACCTACGAGCAGTACTTC.

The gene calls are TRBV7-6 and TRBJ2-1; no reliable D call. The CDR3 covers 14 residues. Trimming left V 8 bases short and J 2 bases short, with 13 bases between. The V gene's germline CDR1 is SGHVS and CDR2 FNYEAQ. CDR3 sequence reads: CASAQSNTYNEQFF. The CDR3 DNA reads TGTGCCAGCGCCCAAAGTAACACCTACAATGAGCAGTTCTTC.

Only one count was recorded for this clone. The CDR3 here is CASSSTIAGGGETQYF. CDR3 sequence (DNA): TGTGCCAGCAGTTCAACTATAGCGGGAGGAGGAGAGACCCAGTACTTC. The chain couples TRBV7-7 to TRBJ2-5; 10 bases agree with TRBD2. The CDR3 covers 16 residues. In germline, CDR1 is SSHAT, CDR2 FNYEAQ (reference sequence). V was clipped by 6 bases and J by 4 bases; unmatched bases: 11.

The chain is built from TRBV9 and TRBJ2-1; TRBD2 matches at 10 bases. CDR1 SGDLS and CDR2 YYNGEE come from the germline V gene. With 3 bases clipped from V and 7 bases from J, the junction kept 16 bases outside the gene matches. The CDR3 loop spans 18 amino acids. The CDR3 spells CASSADDLAGVGLNEQFF. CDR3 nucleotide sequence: TGTGCCAGCAGCGCCGACGATCTAGCGGGAGTAGGGTTGAATGAGCAGTTCTTC.

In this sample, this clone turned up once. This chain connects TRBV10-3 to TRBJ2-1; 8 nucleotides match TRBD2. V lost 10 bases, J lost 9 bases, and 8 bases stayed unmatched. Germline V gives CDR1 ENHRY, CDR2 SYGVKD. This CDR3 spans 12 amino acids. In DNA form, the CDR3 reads TGTGCCAACGGCGGGGGGAAACTTGAGCAGTTCTTC. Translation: CANGGGKLEQFF.

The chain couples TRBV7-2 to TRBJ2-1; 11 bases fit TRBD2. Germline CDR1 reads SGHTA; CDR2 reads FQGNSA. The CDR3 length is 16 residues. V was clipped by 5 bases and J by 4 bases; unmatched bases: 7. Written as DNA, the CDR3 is TGTGCCAGCAGCCGCCTCGGGACTAGCGGATACAATGAGCAGTTCTTC. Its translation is CASSRLGTSGYNEQFF.

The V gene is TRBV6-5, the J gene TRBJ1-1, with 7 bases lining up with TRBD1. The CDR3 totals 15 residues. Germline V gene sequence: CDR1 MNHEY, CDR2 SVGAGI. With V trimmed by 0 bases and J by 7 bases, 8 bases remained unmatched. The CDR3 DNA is TGTGCCAGCAGTTACTCGAGTCCGAACAGGGGTGAAGCTTTCTTT. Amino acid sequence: CASSYSSPNRGEAFF.

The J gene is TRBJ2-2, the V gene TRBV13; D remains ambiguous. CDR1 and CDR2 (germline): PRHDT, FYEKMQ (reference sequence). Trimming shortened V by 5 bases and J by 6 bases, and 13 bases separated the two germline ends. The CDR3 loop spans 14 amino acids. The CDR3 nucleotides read TGTGCCAGCAGCCGCGGCCGTCCGGCCGGGGAGCTGTTTTTT. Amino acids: CASSRGRPAGELFF.

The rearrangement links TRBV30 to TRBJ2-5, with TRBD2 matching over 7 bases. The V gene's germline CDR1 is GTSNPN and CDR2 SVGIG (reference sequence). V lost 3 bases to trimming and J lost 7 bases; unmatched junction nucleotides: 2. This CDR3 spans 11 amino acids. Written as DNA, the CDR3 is TGTGCCTGGAGCCCGGGGGGGACCCAGTACTTC. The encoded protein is CAWSPGGTQYF. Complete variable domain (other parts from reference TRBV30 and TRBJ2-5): SQTIHQWPATLVQPVGSPLSLECTVEGTSNPNLYWYRQAAGRGLQLLFYSVGIGQISSEVPQNLSASRPQDRQFILSSKKLLLSDSGFYLCAWSPGGTQYFGPGTRLLVL.

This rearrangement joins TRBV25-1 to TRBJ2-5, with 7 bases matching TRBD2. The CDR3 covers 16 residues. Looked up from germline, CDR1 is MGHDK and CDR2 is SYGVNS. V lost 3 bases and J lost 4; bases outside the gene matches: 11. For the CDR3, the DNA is TGTGCCAGCAGTGACCCTAGGCGGGCTAGCGGAGAGACCCAGTACTTC. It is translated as CASSDPRRASGETQYF.

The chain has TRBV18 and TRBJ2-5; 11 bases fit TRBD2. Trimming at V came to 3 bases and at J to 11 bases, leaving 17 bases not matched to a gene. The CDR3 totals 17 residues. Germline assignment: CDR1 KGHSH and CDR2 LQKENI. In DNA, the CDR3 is TGTGCCAGCTCACCCCCGGGACTAGCGGAAACCCCCTGGAAGCAGTACTTC. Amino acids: CASSPPGLAETPWKQYF.

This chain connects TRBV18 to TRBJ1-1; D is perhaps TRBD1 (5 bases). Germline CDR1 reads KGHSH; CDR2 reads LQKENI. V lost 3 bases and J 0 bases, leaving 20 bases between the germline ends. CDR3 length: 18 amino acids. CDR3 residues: CASSPVLGFAGLNTEAFF. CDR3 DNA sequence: TGTGCCAGCTCACCGGTTTTGGGATTCGCAGGGCTGAACACTGAAGCTTTCTTT.

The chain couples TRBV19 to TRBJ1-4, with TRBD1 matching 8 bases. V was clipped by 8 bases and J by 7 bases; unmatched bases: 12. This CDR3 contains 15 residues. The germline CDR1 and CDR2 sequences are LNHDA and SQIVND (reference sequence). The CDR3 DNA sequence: TGTGCCAGTTTGCTAGACAGGGGACCGGGTGAAAAACTGTTTTTT. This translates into CASLLDRGPGEKLFF.

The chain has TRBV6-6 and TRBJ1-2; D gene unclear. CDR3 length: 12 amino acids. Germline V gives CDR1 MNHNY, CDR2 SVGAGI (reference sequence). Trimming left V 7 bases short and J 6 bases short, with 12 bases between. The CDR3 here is CASTRDRHGYTF. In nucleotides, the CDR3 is TGTGCCAGCACCCGGGATAGGCATGGCTACACCTTC.

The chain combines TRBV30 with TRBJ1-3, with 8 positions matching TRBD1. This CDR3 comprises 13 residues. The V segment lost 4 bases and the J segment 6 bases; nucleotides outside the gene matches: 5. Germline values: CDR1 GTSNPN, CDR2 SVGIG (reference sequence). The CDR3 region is CAWNPGGLNTIYF. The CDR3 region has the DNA TGTGCCTGGAACCCAGGGGGCTTAAACACCATATATTTT.

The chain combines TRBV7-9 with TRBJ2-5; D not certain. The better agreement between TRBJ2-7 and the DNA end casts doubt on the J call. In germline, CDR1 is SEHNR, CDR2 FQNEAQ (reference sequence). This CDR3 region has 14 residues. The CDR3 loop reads CASSEDSTHYEQYF. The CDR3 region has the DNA TGTGCCAGCAGCGAAGACTCGACCCACTACGAGCAGTACTTC.

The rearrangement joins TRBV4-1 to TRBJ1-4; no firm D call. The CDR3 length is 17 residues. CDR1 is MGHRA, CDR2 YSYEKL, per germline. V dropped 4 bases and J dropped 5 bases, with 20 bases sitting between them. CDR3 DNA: TGCGCCAGCAGCCGCAAGATGGGCGGGTACGGCAATGAAAAACTGTTTTTT. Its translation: CASSRKMGGYGNEKLFF.

CDR3 nucleotides: TGTGCCAGCAGCGTAAAGGCCACGAGGGGCTACACCTTC. Its translation is CASSVKATRGYTF. The V gene is TRBV7-8, the J gene TRBJ1-2; D is ambiguous. The CDR3 extends over 13 amino acids. Germline CDR1 and CDR2: SGHVS and FQNEAQ. V gave up 5 bases and J gave up 8 bases, with 15 bases separating them.